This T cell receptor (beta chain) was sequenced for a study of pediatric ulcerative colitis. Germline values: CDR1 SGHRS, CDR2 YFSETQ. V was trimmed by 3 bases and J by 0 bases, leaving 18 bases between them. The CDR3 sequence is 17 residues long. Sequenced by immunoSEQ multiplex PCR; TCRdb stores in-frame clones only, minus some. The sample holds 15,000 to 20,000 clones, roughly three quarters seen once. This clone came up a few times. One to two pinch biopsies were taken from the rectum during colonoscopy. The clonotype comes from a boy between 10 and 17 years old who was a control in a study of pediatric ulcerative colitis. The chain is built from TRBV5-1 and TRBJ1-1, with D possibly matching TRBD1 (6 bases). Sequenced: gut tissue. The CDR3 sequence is CASSSGTQGDVNTEAFF. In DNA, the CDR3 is TGCGCCAGCAGCTCCGGGACACAAGGGGATGTGAACACTGAAGCTTTCTTT.